The rows below give T cell receptor beta chains drawn from one sample of a study of shared clonotypes between healthy human individuals. This table comes from immunoSEQ multiplex PCR, and its TCRdb copy is limited to in-frame clones, with some not included. The table shows fewer than 400,000 clones, with around two thirds occurring only once. Sequenced material: memory CD4+ T cells sorted from blood. These receptors were taken from a man in his thirties or forties in good health. Each CDR3 is given with its conserved first and last residue. Fields, in order: J gene, clone size, CDR3 length, V gene, CDR3 protein. Size is stated for part of the rows, as once, few or many counts, or as a class when the clone is expanded.

J gene: TRBJ2-7
clone size: NA
CDR3 length: 15
V gene: TRBV2
CDR3 protein: CASSRSGTPYDEQYF

J gene: TRBJ1-4
clone size: NA
CDR3 length: 15
V gene: TRBV2
CDR3 protein: CASSDPGATNEKLFF

J gene: TRBJ2-3
clone size: NA
CDR3 length: 14
V gene: TRBV7-6
CDR3 protein: CASSLGRSTDTQYF

J gene: TRBJ2-5
clone size: few
CDR3 length: 17
V gene: TRBV5-1
CDR3 protein: CASSIGLAGNTKETQYF

J gene: TRBJ2-7
clone size: NA
CDR3 length: 13
V gene: TRBV2
CDR3 protein: CASSGIFVYEQYF

J gene: TRBJ2-2
clone size: NA
CDR3 length: 15
V gene: TRBV19
CDR3 protein: CASRALAGTDGELFF

J gene: TRBJ2-3
clone size: NA
CDR3 length: 16
V gene: TRBV5-1
CDR3 protein: CASSLTTSRETDTQYF

J gene: TRBJ2-7
clone size: few
CDR3 length: 17
V gene: TRBV5-4
CDR3 protein: CASSLVPDKDNSYEQYF

J gene: TRBJ2-5
clone size: NA
CDR3 length: 16
V gene: TRBV5-1
CDR3 protein: CASSLGLAGGGETQYF

J gene: TRBJ2-4
clone size: NA
CDR3 length: 13
V gene: TRBV7-2
CDR3 protein: CASTTSVINIQYF

J gene: TRBJ2-1
clone size: once
CDR3 length: 14
V gene: TRBV6-6
CDR3 protein: CASSYKGSTNEQFF

J gene: TRBJ1-2
clone size: NA
CDR3 length: 15
V gene: TRBV5-5
CDR3 protein: CASSLGGQGLYGYTF

J gene: TRBJ2-5
clone size: few
CDR3 length: 14
V gene: TRBV18
CDR3 protein: CASSRARWGETQYF

J gene: TRBJ1-1
clone size: many
CDR3 length: 14
V gene: TRBV5-1
CDR3 protein: CASSLKRTGTEAFF

J gene: TRBJ1-5
clone size: NA
CDR3 length: 13
V gene: TRBV19
CDR3 protein: CASMAEGIVPQHF

J gene: TRBJ1-5
clone size: NA
CDR3 length: 15
V gene: TRBV28
CDR3 protein: CASSSLAGGNQPQHF

J gene: TRBJ2-3
clone size: NA
CDR3 length: 14
V gene: TRBV27
CDR3 protein: CASSFWRSTDTQYF

J gene: TRBJ1-2
clone size: NA
CDR3 length: 15
V gene: TRBV27
CDR3 protein: CASRERGQGAYGYTF

J gene: TRBJ2-5
clone size: NA
CDR3 length: 16
V gene: TRBV29-1
CDR3 protein: CSVTGLAGKGAETQYF

J gene: TRBJ2-7
clone size: NA
CDR3 length: 14
V gene: TRBV7-2
CDR3 protein: CASSPDRGLYEQYF

J gene: TRBJ2-2
clone size: NA
CDR3 length: 13
V gene: TRBV5-1
CDR3 protein: CASSFENTGELFF

J gene: TRBJ2-7
clone size: NA
CDR3 length: 15
V gene: TRBV6-1
CDR3 protein: CASRGTSRAYYEQYF

J gene: TRBJ2-5
clone size: NA
CDR3 length: 17
V gene: TRBV5-8
CDR3 protein: CASSLFGEGGLQETQYF

J gene: TRBJ2-1
clone size: NA
CDR3 length: 15
V gene: TRBV10-3
CDR3 protein: CAISESPSSYNEQFF

J gene: TRBJ1-5
clone size: NA
CDR3 length: 16
V gene: TRBV2
CDR3 protein: CASTPRVRDSNQPQHF